This TCR beta chain was captured in a study of glioma-infiltrating T cells after dendritic cell vaccination. The ends lost 0 bases at V and 0 bases at J; junction bases unmatched: 5. This CDR3 has 17 residues. Looked up from germline, CDR1 is SGHNT and CDR2 is YYREEE (reference sequence). Assay used: immunoSEQ multiplex PCR; TCRdb lists only in-frame clones, some missing. The sample lists roughly 50,000 clones, about nine tenths occurring once. Time point defined: after dendritic cell vaccination, including at tumor progression/relapse. The TCR sequence derives from a human donor with glioblastoma. Sequencing was performed on blood, taken after dendritic cell vaccination. The chain links TRBV5-4 to TRBJ2-1; 8 bases line up with TRBD1. The CDR3 loop reads CASSLARGRSSYNEQFF. The CDR3 coding sequence is TGTGCCAGCAGCTTGGCCAGGGGGCGGAGCTCCTACAATGAGCAGTTCTTC.